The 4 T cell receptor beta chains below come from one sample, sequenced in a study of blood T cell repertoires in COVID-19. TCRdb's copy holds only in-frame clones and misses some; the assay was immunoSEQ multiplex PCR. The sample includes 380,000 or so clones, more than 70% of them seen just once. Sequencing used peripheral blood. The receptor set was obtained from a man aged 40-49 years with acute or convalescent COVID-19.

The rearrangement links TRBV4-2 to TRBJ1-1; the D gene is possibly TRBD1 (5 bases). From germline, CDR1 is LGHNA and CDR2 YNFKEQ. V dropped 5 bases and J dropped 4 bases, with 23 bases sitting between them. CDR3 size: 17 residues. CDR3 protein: CASSSVGAGPIGTEAFF. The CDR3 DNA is TGTGCCAGCAGCTCAGTTGGGGCAGGGCCTATAGGCACTGAAGCTTTCTTT.

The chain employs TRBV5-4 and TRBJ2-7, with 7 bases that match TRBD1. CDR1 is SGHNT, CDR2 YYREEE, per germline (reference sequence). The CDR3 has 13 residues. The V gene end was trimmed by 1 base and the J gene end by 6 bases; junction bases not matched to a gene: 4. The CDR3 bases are TGTGCCAGCAGCTTGACAGGGGCCCGCGAGCAGTACTTC. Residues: CASSLTGAREQYF.

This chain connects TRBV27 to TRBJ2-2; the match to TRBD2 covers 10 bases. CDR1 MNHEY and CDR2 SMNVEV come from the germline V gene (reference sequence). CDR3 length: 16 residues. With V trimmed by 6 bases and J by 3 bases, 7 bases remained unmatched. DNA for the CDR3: TGTGCCAGCAGGAGGGGGCTAGCGGGAGACACCGGGGAGCTGTTTTTT. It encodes CASRRGLAGDTGELFF.

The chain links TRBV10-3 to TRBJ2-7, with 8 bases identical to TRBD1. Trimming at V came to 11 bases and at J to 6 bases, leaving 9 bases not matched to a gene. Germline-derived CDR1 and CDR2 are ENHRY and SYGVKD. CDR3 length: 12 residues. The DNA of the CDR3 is TGTGCCTTAGGACAGGGTTCCCTCGAGCAGTACTTC. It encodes CALGQGSLEQYF.